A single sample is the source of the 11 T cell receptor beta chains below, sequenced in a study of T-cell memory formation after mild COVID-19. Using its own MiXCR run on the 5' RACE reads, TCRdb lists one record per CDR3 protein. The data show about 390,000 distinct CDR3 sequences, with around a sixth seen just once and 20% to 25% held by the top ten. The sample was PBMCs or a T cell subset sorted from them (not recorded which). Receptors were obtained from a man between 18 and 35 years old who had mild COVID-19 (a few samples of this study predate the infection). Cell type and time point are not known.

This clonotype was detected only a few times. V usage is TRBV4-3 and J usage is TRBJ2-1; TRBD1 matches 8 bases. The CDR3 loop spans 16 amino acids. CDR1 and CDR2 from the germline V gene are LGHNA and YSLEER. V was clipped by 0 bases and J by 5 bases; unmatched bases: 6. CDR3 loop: CASSQDLRTGNNEQFF. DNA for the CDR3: TGCGCCAGCAGCCAAGATCTACGGACAGGGAACAATGAGCAGTTCTTC.

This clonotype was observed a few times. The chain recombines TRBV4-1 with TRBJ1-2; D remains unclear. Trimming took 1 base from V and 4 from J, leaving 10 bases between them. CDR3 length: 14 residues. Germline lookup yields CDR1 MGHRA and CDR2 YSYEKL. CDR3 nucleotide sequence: TGCGCCAGCAGCCAAGTAGGACGATCCTATGGCTACACCTTC. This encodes CASSQVGRSYGYTF.

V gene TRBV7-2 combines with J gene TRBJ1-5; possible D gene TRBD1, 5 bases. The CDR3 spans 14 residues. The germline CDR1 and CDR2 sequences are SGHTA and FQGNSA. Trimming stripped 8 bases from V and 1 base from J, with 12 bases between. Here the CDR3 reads CASGDWGSNQPQHF. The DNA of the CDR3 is TGTGCCAGCGGCGACTGGGGCAGCAATCAGCCCCAGCATTTT.

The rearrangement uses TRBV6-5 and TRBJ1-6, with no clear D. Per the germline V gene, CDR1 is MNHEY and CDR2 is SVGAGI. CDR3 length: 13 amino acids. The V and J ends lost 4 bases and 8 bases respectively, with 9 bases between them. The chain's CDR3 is CASSFTFYSPLHF. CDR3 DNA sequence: TGTGCCAGCAGTTTTACGTTCTATTCACCCCTCCACTTT.

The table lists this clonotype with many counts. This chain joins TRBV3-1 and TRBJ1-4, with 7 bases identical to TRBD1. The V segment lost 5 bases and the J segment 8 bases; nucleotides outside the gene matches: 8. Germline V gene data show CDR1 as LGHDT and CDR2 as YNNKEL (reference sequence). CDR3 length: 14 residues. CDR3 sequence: CASSLTGYYEKLFF. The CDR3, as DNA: TGTGCCAGCAGCTTGACAGGGTACTACGAAAAACTGTTTTTT.

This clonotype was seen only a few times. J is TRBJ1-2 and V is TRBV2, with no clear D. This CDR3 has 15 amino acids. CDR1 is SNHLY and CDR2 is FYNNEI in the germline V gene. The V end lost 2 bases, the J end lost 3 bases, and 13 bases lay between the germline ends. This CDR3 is CASSETPGSDYGYTF. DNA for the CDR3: TGTGCCAGCAGTGAAACCCCCGGGTCTGACTATGGCTACACCTTC.

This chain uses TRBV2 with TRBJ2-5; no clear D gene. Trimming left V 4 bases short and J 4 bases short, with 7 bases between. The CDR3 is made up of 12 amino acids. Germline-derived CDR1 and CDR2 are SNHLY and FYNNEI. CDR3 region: CASSVGRETQYF. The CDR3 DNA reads TGTGCCAGCAGTGTCGGTCGAGAGACCCAGTACTTC.

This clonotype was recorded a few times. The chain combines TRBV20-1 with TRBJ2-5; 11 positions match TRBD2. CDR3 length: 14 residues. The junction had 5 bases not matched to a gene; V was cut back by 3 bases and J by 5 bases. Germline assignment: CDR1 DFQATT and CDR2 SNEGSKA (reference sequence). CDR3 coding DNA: TGCAGTGCTAGTTGGGGACTAGCGGACGAGACCCAGTACTTC. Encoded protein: CSASWGLADETQYF.

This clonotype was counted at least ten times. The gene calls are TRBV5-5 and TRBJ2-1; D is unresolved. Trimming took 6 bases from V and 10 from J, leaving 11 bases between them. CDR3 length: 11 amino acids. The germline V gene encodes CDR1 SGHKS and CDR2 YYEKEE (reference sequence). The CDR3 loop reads CASILGREQFF. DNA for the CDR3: TGTGCCAGCATCCTCGGTAGGGAGCAGTTCTTC. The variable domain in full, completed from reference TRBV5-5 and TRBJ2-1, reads DAGVTQSPTHLIKTRGQQVTLRCSPISGHKSVSWYQQVLGQGPQFIFQYYEKEERGRGNFPDRFSARQFPNYSSELNVNALLLGDSALYLCASILGREQFFGPGTRLTVL.

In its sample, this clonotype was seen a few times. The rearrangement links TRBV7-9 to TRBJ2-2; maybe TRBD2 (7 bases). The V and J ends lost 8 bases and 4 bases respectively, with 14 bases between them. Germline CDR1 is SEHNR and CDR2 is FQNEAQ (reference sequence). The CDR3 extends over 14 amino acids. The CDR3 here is CASLRGALTGELFF. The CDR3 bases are TGTGCCAGCCTTCGGGGGGCGCTCACCGGGGAGCTGTTTTTT.

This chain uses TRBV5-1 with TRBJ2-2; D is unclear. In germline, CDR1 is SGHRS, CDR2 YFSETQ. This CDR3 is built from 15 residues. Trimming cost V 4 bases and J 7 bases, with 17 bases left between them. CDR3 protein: CASSPGPPVGGELFF. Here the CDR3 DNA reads TGCGCCAGCAGCCCAGGCCCTCCCGTAGGCGGGGAGCTGTTTTTT.